This is a list of T cell receptor beta chains from one sample in a study of blood T cell repertoires in COVID-19. Some clones are missing from TCRdb's copy, which holds only in-frame ones; the method was immunoSEQ multiplex PCR. Of about 180,000 clones in the sample, 80% to 85% were seen once. Sequenced material: peripheral blood. The receptor source for this set is a woman aged 40 to 50 with COVID-19, enrolled during active disease. CDR3s include the opening cysteine and the closing phenylalanine or tryptophan. A D gene is named only where the DNA matches it firmly. Where a row states a size, it is once, few, many or the class of an expanded clone; other rows omit it.

v_call	clone_size	d_call	j_call	cdr3_length	cdr3_nt	cdr3_aa
TRBV11-2	-	-	TRBJ1-1	14	TGTGCCAGCAGCTTATTCGGGAAGAACACTGAAGCTTTCTTT	CASSLFGKNTEAFF
TRBV7-7	-	TRBD2	TRBJ2-3	16	TGTGCTAGCAGCGCGGGACTAGCGGGGGGGGAGGATACGCAGTATTTT	CASSAGLAGGEDTQYF
TRBV7-3	-	TRBD1	TRBJ1-1	15	TGTGCCAGCAGCTTAACGGGACAGGCGAACACTGAAGCTTTCTTT	CASSLTGQANTEAFF
TRBV28	once	-	TRBJ2-2	18	TGTGCCAGCAGTTTACTATTAGCAGGAGGCGATCACACCGGGGAGCTGTTTTTT	CASSLLLAGGDHTGELFF
TRBV19	-	-	TRBJ2-5	12	TGTGCCAGTAGTATCTCTTCCGAGACCCAGTACTTC	CASSISSETQYF
TRBV5-5	-	-	TRBJ1-2	14	TGTGCCAGCAGCTTGGGGAGGGGCGGATATGGCTACACCTTC	CASSLGRGGYGYTF
TRBV7-8	-	TRBD1	TRBJ1-2	15	TGTGCCAGCAGCCAGCGGGACAGGGTATCCTATGGCTACACCTTC	CASSQRDRVSYGYTF
TRBV23-1	-	TRBD1	TRBJ1-5	18	TGCGCCTCACGTCCGGGACAGGGGCTTTCACGGAACAATCAGCCCCAGCATTTT	CASRPGQGLSRNNQPQHF
TRBV18	-	-	TRBJ2-1	13	TGTGCCAGCTCACCAACCCCTCAAGCTGAGCAGTTCTTC	CASSPTPQAEQFF
TRBV3-1/TRBV3-2	-	-	TRBJ1-5	16	TGTGCCAGCAGCCAAGATTATGGGGGGGGGAATCAGCCCCAGCATTTT	CASSQDYGGGNQPQHF
TRBV19	-	-	TRBJ2-5	12	TGTGCCAGTAGTATCGACCAAGAGACCCAGTACTTC	CASSIDQETQYF
TRBV7-8	-	-	TRBJ1-1	17	TGTGCCAGCAGCTCCCTAGGGGAGGGGGGCATGAACACTGAAGCTTTCTTT	CASSSLGEGGMNTEAFF
TRBV29-1	-	-	TRBJ1-2	12	TGCAGCGGGCACTGGGGAGGAAATGGCTACACCTTC	CSGHWGGNGYTF
TRBV5-4	-	TRBD2	TRBJ2-1	17	TGTGCCAGCAGCGGGGGAGGGGCGGGAGGAAGTTACAATGAGCAGTTCTTC	CASSGGGAGGSYNEQFF
TRBV2	-	TRBD1	TRBJ1-2	14	TGTGCCAGCAGTCCGACAGGGGCGGACTATGGCTACACCTTC	CASSPTGADYGYTF
TRBV13	-	-	TRBJ2-2	17	TGTGCCAGCTCAGCGAGGGCGGGAACGACGAACACCGGGGAGCTGTTTTTT	CASSARAGTTNTGELFF
TRBV18	-	TRBD2	TRBJ2-1	15	TGTGCCAGCTCATTTCGACTAGCGGGAATCGATGAGCAGTTCTTC	CASSFRLAGIDEQFF
TRBV4-1	-	TRBD1	TRBJ2-7	15	TGCGCCAGCAGCCAAGCAATTGACAGGGAGTACGAGCAGTACTTC	CASSQAIDREYEQYF
TRBV27	-	TRBD1	TRBJ1-2	15	TGTGCCAGCTTCACCCGAGGGGGCGCGAGTGATGGCTACACCTTC	CASFTRGGASDGYTF
TRBV28	-	-	TRBJ1-4	16	TGTGCCAGCAGTTCATTACCAGGGCCCACTAATGAAAAACTGTTTTTT	CASSSLPGPTNEKLFF
TRBV28	once	-	TRBJ1-5	14	TGTGCCGGCAAACAGGGTAATAGCAATCAGCCCCAGCATTTT	CAGKQGNSNQPQHF
TRBV28	-	TRBD1	TRBJ1-2	15	TGTGCCAGCAGTTTAGGGACAGTGGAGATCTATGGCTACACCTTC	CASSLGTVEIYGYTF
TRBV28	-	-	TRBJ1-1	14	TGTGCCAGCAGTTTCCGTAACTCGAAGACTGAAGCTTTCTTT	CASSFRNSKTEAFF
TRBV5-4	-	-	TRBJ2-3	13	TGTGCCAGCAGCTCGACAGAAAAAGATACGCAGTATTTT	CASSSTEKDTQYF
TRBV11-2	-	-	TRBJ1-5	16	TGTGCCAGCAGCTTAGGTATCCAGGGCCGCAATCAGCCCCAGCATTTT	CASSLGIQGRNQPQHF
TRBV4-1	-	-	TRBJ2-7	13	TGCGCCAGCAGCCAAGGGGCCTCCTACGAGCAGTACTTC	CASSQGASYEQYF